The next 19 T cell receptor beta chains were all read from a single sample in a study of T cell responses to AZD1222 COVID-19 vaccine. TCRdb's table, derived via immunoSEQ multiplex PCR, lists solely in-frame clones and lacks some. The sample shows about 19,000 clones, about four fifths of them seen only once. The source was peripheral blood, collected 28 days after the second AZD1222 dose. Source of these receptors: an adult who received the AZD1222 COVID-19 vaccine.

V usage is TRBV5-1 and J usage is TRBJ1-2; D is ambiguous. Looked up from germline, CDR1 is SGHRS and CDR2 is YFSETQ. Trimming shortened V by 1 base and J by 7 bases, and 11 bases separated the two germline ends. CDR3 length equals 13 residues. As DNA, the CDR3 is TGCGCCAGCAGCTTGATAGAATCCGCTGGCTACACCTTC. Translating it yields CASSLIESAGYTF. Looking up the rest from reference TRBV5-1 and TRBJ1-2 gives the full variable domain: KAGVTQTPRYLIKTRGQQVTLSCSPISGHRSVSWYQQTPGQGLQFLFEYFSETQRNKGNFPGRFSGRQFSNSRSEMNVSTLELGDSALYLCASSLIESAGYTFGSGTRLTVV.

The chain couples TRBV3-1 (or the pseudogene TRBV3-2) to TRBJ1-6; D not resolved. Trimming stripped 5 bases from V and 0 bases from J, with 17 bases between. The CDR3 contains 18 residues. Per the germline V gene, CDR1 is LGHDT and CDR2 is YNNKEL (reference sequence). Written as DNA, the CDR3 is TGTGCCAGCAGCGGCGATAGAAGATATAGCTCCTATAATTCACCCCTCCACTTT. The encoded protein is CASSGDRRYSSYNSPLHF.

CDR3: CASSLAGAQETQYF. CDR3 sequence (DNA): TGTGCCAGCAGCTTAGCGGGAGCGCAAGAGACCCAGTACTTC. The V and J genes are TRBV7-2 and TRBJ2-5, with a possible D match to TRBD2 (5 bases). The length of the CDR3 is 14 residues. The V end was cut by 0 bases, the J end by 2 bases, with 7 bases between. Germline V gene data show CDR1 as SGHTA and CDR2 as FQGNSA. The whole variable domain, filled in from reference TRBV7-2 and TRBJ2-5, reads GAGVSQSPSNKVTEKGKDVELRCDPISGHTALYWYRQSLGQGLEFLIYFQGNSAPDKSGLPSDRFSAERTGGSVSTLTIQRTQQEDSAVYLCASSLAGAQETQYFGPGTRLLVL.

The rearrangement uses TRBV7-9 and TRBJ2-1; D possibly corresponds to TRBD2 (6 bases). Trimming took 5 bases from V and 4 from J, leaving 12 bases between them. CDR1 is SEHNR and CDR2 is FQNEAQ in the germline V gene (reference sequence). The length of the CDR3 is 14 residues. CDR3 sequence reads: CASSPGSLYNEQFF. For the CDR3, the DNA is TGTGCCAGCAGCCCCGGGAGCCTATACAATGAGCAGTTCTTC.

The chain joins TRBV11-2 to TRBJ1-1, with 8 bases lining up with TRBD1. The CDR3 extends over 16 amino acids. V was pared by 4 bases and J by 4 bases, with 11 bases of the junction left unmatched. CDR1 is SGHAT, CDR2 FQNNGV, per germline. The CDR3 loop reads CASSSLGTGKITEAFF. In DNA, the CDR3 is TGTGCCAGCAGCTCCCTGGGGACAGGAAAGATCACTGAAGCTTTCTTT.

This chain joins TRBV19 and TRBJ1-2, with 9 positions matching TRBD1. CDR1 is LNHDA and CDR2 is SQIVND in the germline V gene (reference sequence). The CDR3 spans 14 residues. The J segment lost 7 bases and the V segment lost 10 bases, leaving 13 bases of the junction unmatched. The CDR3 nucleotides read TGTGCCACCGGCCCTCCCACAGGGGGCGGTGGCTACACCTTC. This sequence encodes CATGPPTGGGGYTF.

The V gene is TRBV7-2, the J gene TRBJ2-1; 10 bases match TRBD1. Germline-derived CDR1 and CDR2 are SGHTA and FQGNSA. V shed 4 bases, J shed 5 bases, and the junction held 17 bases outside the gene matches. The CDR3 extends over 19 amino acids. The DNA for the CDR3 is TGTGCCAGCAGCTCAAGGGCTGGGACAGGGGCGTTAGCGAACAATGAGCAGTTCTTC. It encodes CASSSRAGTGALANNEQFF.

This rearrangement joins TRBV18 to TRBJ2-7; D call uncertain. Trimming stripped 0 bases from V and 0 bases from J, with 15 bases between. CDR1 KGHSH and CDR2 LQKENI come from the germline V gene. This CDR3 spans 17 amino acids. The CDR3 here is CASSPPRIDSSSYEQYF. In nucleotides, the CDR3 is TGTGCCAGCTCACCACCGAGGATCGACTCGAGCTCCTACGAGCAGTACTTC.

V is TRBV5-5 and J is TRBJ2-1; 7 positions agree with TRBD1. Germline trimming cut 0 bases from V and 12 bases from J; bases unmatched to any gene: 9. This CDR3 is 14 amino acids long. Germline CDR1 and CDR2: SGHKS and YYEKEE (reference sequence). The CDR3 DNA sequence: TGTGCCAGCAGCTTGGCGGGGACAGACGATGTGCAGTTCTTC. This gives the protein CASSLAGTDDVQFF.

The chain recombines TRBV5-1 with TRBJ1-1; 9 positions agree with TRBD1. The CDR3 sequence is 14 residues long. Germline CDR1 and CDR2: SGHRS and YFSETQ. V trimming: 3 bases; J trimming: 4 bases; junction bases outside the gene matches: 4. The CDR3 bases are TGCGCCAGCAGCTGGGGACAGGGAGGCACTGAAGCTTTCTTT. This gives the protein CASSWGQGGTEAFF.

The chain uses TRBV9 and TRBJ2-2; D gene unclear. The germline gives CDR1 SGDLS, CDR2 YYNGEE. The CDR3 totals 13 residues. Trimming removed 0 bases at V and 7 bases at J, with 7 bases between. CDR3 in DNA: TGTGCCAGCAGCGTAGGTGCGTACGGGGAGCTGTTTTTT. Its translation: CASSVGAYGELFF.

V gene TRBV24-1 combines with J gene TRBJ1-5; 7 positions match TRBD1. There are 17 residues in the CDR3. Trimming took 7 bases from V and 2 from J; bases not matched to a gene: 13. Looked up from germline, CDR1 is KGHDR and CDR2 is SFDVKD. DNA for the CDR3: TGTGCCACCAGACAGGGGACGCACTCCGGGGGCAATCAGCCCCAGCATTTT. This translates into CATRQGTHSGGNQPQHF.

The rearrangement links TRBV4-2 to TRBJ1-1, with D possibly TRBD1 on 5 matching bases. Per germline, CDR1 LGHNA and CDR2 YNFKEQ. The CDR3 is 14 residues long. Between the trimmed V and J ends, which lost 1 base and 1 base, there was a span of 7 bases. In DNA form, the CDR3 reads TGTGCCAGCAGCCAAGTGGGGCAGAACACTGAAGCTTTCTTT. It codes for CASSQVGQNTEAFF.

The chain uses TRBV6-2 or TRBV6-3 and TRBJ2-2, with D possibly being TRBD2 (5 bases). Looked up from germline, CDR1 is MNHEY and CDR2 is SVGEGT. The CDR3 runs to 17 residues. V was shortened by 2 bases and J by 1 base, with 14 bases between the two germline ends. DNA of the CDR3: TGTGCCAGCAGTTACCCCCGGACTGAGCAGAACACCGGGGAGCTGTTTTTT. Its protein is CASSYPRTEQNTGELFF.

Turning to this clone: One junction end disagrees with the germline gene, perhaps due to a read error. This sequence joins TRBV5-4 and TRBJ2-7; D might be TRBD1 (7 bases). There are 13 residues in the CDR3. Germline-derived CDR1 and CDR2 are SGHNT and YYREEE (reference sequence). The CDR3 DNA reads TGTGCCAGCAGCCCGGGAGTAGGGGGCCGGGGAAAGTTC. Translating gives CASSPGVGGRGKF. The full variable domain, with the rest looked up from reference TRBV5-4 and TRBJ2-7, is ETGVTQSPTHLIKTRGQQVTLRCSSQSGHNTVSWYQQALGQGPQFIFQYYREEENGRGNFPPRFSGLQFPNYSSELNVNALELDDSALYLCASSPGVGGRGKFGPGTRLTVT.

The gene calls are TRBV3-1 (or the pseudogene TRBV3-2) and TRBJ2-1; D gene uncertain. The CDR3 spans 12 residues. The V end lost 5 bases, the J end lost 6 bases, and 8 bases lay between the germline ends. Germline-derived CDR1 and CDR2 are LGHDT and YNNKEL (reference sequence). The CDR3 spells CASSLSGNEQFF. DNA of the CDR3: TGTGCCAGCAGCTTGAGTGGCAATGAGCAGTTCTTC.

The CDR3 loop reads CASSLNYLSTDTQYF. The DNA of the CDR3 is TGTGCCAGCAGCTTAAATTACCTAAGCACAGATACGCAGTATTTT. The J gene is TRBJ2-3, the V gene TRBV7-9; no clear D. Per germline, CDR1 SEHNR and CDR2 FQNEAQ (reference sequence). Trimming removed 2 bases from V and 0 bases from J, with 9 bases in between. The CDR3 spans 15 residues.

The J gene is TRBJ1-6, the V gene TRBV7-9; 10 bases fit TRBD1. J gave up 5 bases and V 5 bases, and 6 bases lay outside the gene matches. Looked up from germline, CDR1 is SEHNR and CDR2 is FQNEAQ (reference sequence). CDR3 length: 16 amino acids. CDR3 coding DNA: TGTGCCAGCAGCCTCAGGACAGGGGGAAATAATTCACCCCTCCACTTT. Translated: CASSLRTGGNNSPLHF.

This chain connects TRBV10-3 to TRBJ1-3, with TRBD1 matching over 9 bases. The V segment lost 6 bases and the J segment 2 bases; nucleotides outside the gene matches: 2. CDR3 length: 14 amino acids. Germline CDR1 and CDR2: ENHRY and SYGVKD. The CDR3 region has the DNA TGTGCCATCAGCGGGGACAGGGCTGGAAACACCATATATTTT. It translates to CAISGDRAGNTIYF.